This TCR beta chain was observed in a study of technical replicates of blood from several donors (dated by TCRdb to about 2017). The method behind the library was the immunoSEQ multiplex PCR assay. TCRdb obtained this table from immuneACCESS and retained in-frame rearrangements with V and J assigned. These tables miss some clones; where compared with another copy, unresolved V genes account for less than half of the shortfall, and the remainder is unexplained. The sample table holds about 60,000 clones, of which about 92% were seen once. The ten most abundant clones make up approximately 4.5% of the sample. Taken from cysteine to phenylalanine, the CDR3 has 15 residues. Left in the record is the CDR3 DNA by itself, 45 bases read in frame from the first base. Sequences SGHRS (CDR1) and YFSETQ (CDR2) are obtained from the germline V gene. Trimming takes 0 bases from V and 6 bases from J, and the germline ends sit 12 bases apart.

As regards this clone: This clone's antigen is unknown. Per-nucleotide qualities are absent, and no much larger clonotype sits a single base away.

The sequence was collected from a human donor in good health. Some clones in this sample may be carry-over from other donors' samples. What was sequenced was PBMCs. The receptor chain draws on TRBV5-1 and TRBJ2-2; a weak D assignment points to TRBD2 (6 bases agree). In nucleotides, the sequence is TGCGCCAGCAGCTTGGCCGAGGGGAGGTCCGGGGAGCTGTTTTTT. Its protein reads: CASSLAEGRSGELFF. Joined to the reference TRBV5-1 and TRBJ2-2 proteins, this CDR3 gives the full variable domain: KAGVTQTPRYLIKTRGQQVTLSCSPISGHRSVSWYQQTPGQGLQFLFEYFSETQRNKGNFPGRFSGRQFSNSRSEMNVSTLELGDSALYLCASSLAEGRSGELFFGEGSRLTVL.